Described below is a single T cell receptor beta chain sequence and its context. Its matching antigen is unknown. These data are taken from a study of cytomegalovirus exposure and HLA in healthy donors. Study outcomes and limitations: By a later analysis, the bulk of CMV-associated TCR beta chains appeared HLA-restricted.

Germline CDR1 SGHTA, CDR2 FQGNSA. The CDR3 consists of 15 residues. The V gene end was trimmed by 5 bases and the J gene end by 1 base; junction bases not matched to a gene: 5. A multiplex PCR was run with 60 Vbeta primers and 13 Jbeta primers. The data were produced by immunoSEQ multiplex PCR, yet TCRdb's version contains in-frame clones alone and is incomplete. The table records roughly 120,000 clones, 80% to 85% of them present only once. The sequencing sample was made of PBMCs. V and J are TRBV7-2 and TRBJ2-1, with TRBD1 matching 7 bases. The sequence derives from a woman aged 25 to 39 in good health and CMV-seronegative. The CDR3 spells CASSVQGQSYNEQFF. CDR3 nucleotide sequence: TGTGCCAGCAGCGTACAGGGACAGTCCTACAATGAGCAGTTCTTC.